Given below is one T cell receptor beta chain in context. The antigen it recognizes is unknown. Per-base qualities were not stored, and no clone one base away is much larger. Taken from the germline V gene, the CDR1 and CDR2 loops are SGHTA and FQGNSA. Ends trimmed: V by 4 bases, J by 6 bases; bases unmatched to a gene: 7. The CDR3, cysteine through phenylalanine, is 16 amino acids long. Just CDR3 DNA is preserved here, 48 bases in frame from base 1. This sample was included in a study of T cells in tuberculosis (dated by TCRdb to the late 2010s). About the investigation overall: The study combined CD1B tetramers and high-throughput TCR immunosequencing to characterize T cells specific for the mycobacterial lipid antigen glucose monomycolate (GMM). In a South African clinical cohort, IGRA-negative adolescents, IGRA-positive adolescents with latent tuberculosis and adults with active tuberculosis were compared, with 9 to 10 people in each group.

What the work shows at the level of the full study, not this receptor alone: Clinical samples were selected based on which cryopreserved specimens were available, and the active tuberculosis cases were adults whereas the controls were adolescents. The smaller NN-distances in active tuberculosis patients were driven in part by shorter CDR3-alpha lengths, while the difference seen for TCR-beta was not statistically significant. Active tuberculosis TCR-alpha repertoires showed smaller mean NN-distances to GMM-specific TCRs than IGRA-negative controls, suggesting clonal expansion of these TCRs. Using GEM motif frequencies, a classifier achieved approximately 73% accuracy, whereas a classifier built on the diverse GMM-specific repertoire got to approximately 88% accuracy (AUROC more than 0.85).

At study entry, adolescents were screened for latent tuberculosis infection using a tuberculin skin test and the QuantiFERON-TB GOLD In-Tube IGRA. Immunosequencing was performed on unsorted cryopreserved PBMC, with roughly 100,000 T cells per clinical donor covered on average. Eleven high schools in the Worcester region of the Western Cape, South Africa, served as enrollment sites for adolescents aged 12 to 18 years. Ten adolescents infected with M. tuberculosis and about ten uninfected adolescents were chosen and matched for age and sex. PBMC from adolescents were isolated by density centrifugation from freshly drawn heparinized blood and were then cryopreserved. The immunoSEQ multiplex PCR assay was used to generate TCR libraries, with TCR-beta and/or TCR-alpha/delta assays applied to each sample. The amplified TCR libraries were sequenced using the Illumina high-throughput platform. As for the original processing: Clustering and dimensionality reduction relied on pairwise TCRdist distances among GMM-specific receptors from T cells that were either sorted ex vivo or expanded in vitro. Each clinical repertoire received a mean NN-distance score, defined as the average TCRdist to the nearest 10% of tetramer-positive reference sequences. GEM TCR motif frequency was computed as the fraction of unique TCRs matching known GEM sequences by V/J usage and CDR3 length. Linear discriminant analysis with leave-one-out cross-validation, implemented in scikit-learn, was used to classify active tuberculosis. TCRdb's version of the immuneACCESS table is confined to in-frame rearrangements and falls short of the full clone set. An unresolved V gene accounts for under half of the shortfall where checked; the remainder is of unknown origin. V, J and clone size are those of that table, while D and trimming were read from the DNA. The sample yields some 34,000 clones; around 90% were counted once. The biggest ten clones account for 7.7% of the sample.

The sequencing sample was made of PBMCs. The sequence derives from a donor aged 10-30 years with latent tuberculosis or without tuberculosis infection. Some clones in this sample may be carry-over from other donors' samples. This chain joins TRBV7-2 to TRBJ2-1, and 12 bases in between align with TRBD2. The encoded CDR3 is CASSSKTGLAGNEQFF. The nucleotide sequence reads as follows: TGTGCCAGCAGCTCGAAGACGGGACTAGCGGGCAATGAGCAGTTCTTC.